Listed below are T cell receptor beta chains from one sample, sequenced in a study of blood T cell repertoires in COVID-19. Some clones are missing from TCRdb's copy, which holds only in-frame ones; the method was immunoSEQ multiplex PCR. This table has approximately 480,000 clones, 87% appearing once. Sequencing used PBMCs or T cells enriched from blood (not recorded which). The receptor source for this set is a woman aged 18-30 years who had recovered from COVID-19. The CDR3 runs from the conserved cysteine through the conserved F or W. A D gene is named only where the DNA matches it firmly. For some rows the clone size is stated as once, few or many, or as a class when expanded; others skip it.

j_call | v_call | d_call | clone_size | cdr3_nt | cdr3_aa
TRBJ2-7 | TRBV27 | . | . | TGTGCCAGCAGTTCGGACAGTCCCTACGAGCAGTACTTC | CASSSDSPYEQYF
TRBJ1-6 | TRBV6-4 | TRBD1 | . | TGTGCCAGCAGGCGGGACAGCGAAAATTCACCCCTCCACTTT | CASRRDSENSPLHF
TRBJ1-5 | TRBV6-5 | . | . | TGTGCCAGCAGGACAAGCAATCAGCCCCAGCATTTT | CASRTSNQPQHF
TRBJ2-1 | TRBV19 | TRBD2 | . | TGTGCCAGTAGTTCTTTAGCGGGGGGAATAAACAATGAGCAGTTCTTC | CASSSLAGGINNEQFF
TRBJ1-2 | TRBV24-1 | . | . | TGTGCCACCAGCACAGGGTATGGCTACACCTTC | CATSTGYGYTF
TRBJ2-7 | TRBV30 | TRBD1 | . | TGTGCCTGGAGCGCTGACAGGGGAGCGTTCTACGAGCAGTACTTC | CAWSADRGAFYEQYF
TRBJ2-6 | TRBV19 | TRBD1 | . | TGTGCCAGTAGTAGACAGGGGCTTTTTGGCGTCCTGACTTTC | CASSRQGLFGVLTF
TRBJ1-1 | TRBV11-2 | . | . | TGTGCCAGCAGCTTAGATTTGAGGGGGGGGGCTTTCTTT | CASSLDLRGGAFF
TRBJ1-6 | TRBV28 | TRBD1 | few | TGTGCCAGCACCCCGGATGGGACAGGGGGCCTTACGCCCCTCCACTTT | CASTPDGTGGLTPLHF
TRBJ1-6 | TRBV5-1 | TRBD1 | . | TGCGCCAGCAGCTTGGATGGACAGGTAGAAACGTCCCTCCACTTT | CASSLDGQVETSLHF
TRBJ2-7 | TRBV10-3 | TRBD1 | . | TGTGCCATCACCTCAGGGGGTATGGAGTACTTC | CAITSGGMEYF
TRBJ2-1 | TRBV4-2 | TRBD2 | few | TGTGCCAGCAGCCAAAGTGGCCTAGCGGGGGCGTCCGCCTACAATGAGCAGTTCTTC | CASSQSGLAGASAYNEQFF
TRBJ2-7 | TRBV5-1 | . | . | TGCGCCAGCAGCTGGTACGGGGGATTCGACGAGCAGTACTTC | CASSWYGGFDEQYF
TRBJ1-2 | TRBV3-1/TRBV3-2 | . | . | TGTGCCAGCAGCCAGGGTGGAGGCAACTATGGCTACACCTTC | CASSQGGGNYGYTF
TRBJ1-2 | TRBV7-9 | . | once | TGTGCCAGCAGTTTACTCAGGGGAGGCTACACCTTC | CASSLLRGGYTF
TRBJ2-7 | TRBV10-3 | . | . | TGTGCCATCGCACAGGGTTCATTCGAGCAGTACTTC | CAIAQGSFEQYF
TRBJ2-3 | TRBV7-9 | . | . | TGTGCCAGCAGCTTCGCCCTTTTCCCCGGTGGCACAGATACGCAGTATTTT | CASSFALFPGGTDTQYF
TRBJ1-4 | TRBV28 | . | . | TGTGCCAGCAGTTTTAGGGAAGACAGTCCCAATGAAAAACTGTTTTTT | CASSFREDSPNEKLFF
TRBJ1-1 | TRBV6-5 | . | once | TGTGCCAGCAAGGCACAGGCCACGAACACTGAAGCTTTCTTT | CASKAQATNTEAFF
TRBJ1-1 | TRBV19 | TRBD1 | . | TGTGCCAGTAGTAGCAGGGGGGTGAACACTGAAGCTTTCTTT | CASSSRGVNTEAFF
TRBJ1-1 | TRBV5-1 | TRBD1 | . | TGCGCCAGCAGCTTGGGGCAGGGGGATGAAGCTTTCTTT | CASSLGQGDEAFF
TRBJ2-1 | TRBV30 | . | . | TGTGCCTGGAGTTTTCCCCCCCCCGATGAGCAGTTCTTC | CAWSFPPPDEQFF
TRBJ2-1 | TRBV24-1 | TRBD2 | . | TGTGCCACCTCTGACAGCGGGGGGGCAAATGAGCAGTTCTTC | CATSDSGGANEQFF
TRBJ2-1 | TRBV19 | . | . | TGTGCCAGTAGTATTAGCAGGACAGTCACCAATGAGCAGTTCTTC | CASSISRTVTNEQFF
TRBJ1-2 | TRBV7-9 | TRBD1 | . | TGTGCCAGCAGCGGGACAGGGTGGGATGGCTACACCTTC | CASSGTGWDGYTF
TRBJ1-1 | TRBV7-9 | . | . | TGTGCCAGCAGCTTAGTGACAGGACCAGATGAAGCTTTCTTT | CASSLVTGPDEAFF
TRBJ2-7 | TRBV4-2 | TRBD2 | once | TGTGCCAGCAGCCAAGACGGGGGGTCCTACGAGCAGTACTTC | CASSQDGGSYEQYF
TRBJ1-2 | TRBV3-1/TRBV3-2 | . | . | TGTGCCAGCAGCCCCCGCGGGAACGACTATGGCTACACCTTC | CASSPRGNDYGYTF
TRBJ2-6 | TRBV5-5 | . | . | TGTGCCAGCAGCTTGTTGGGACTCTTCTCTGGGGCCAACGTCCTGACTTTC | CASSLLGLFSGANVLTF
TRBJ1-3 | TRBV19 | . | . | TGTGCCAGTAGTATCGATGACACCACTGGAAACACCATATATTTT | CASSIDDTTGNTIYF
TRBJ1-1 | TRBV6-5 | . | . | TGTGCCAGCAGAGTGGACAGCGACACTGAAGCTTTCTTT | CASRVDSDTEAFF
TRBJ1-1 | TRBV6-5 | . | . | TGTGCCAGCGTACGTGGCACCTCCGCTTTCTTT | CASVRGTSAFF
TRBJ1-1 | TRBV28 | . | . | TGTGCCAGCAGAGGAGGGGAGAACACTGAAGCTTTCTTT | CASRGGENTEAFF
TRBJ1-5 | TRBV2 | TRBD1 | . | TGTGCCAGCAGTCTGACAGGGGGCATACAGCCCCAGCATTTT | CASSLTGGIQPQHF
TRBJ1-6 | TRBV2 | . | . | TGTGCCAGCGTCCGAGCCAGGGAAGGTTCACCCCTCCACTTT | CASVRAREGSPLHF
TRBJ1-3 | TRBV4-1 | . | . | TGCGCCAGCAGCCCAGGCCCCGGGAAGGGACTCCGCAACTCTGGAAACACCATATATTTT | CASSPGPGKGLRNSGNTIYF
TRBJ2-5 | TRBV6-2/TRBV6-3 | TRBD1 | . | TGTGCCAGCAGTCAGCGGGACAGGGAGCGAGAGACCCAGTACTTC | CASSQRDRERETQYF
TRBJ2-1 | TRBV4-1 | . | . | TGCGCCAGCAGCCAAGTGAAACAGGGAAAGGAGTTCTTC | CASSQVKQGKEFF
TRBJ2-1 | TRBV29-1 | TRBD1 | few | TGCAGCGCTAGGGGGACAGGGAATGTGGGTGAGCAGTTCTTC | CSARGTGNVGEQFF
TRBJ2-1 | TRBV6-5 | TRBD2 | . | TGTGCCAGCACCGAAACTAGCGGGGCCTACAATGAGCAGTTCTTC | CASTETSGAYNEQFF
TRBJ1-5 | TRBV21-1 | . | . | TGTGCCAGCAGCATTGGACAGGAGGGTCAGCCCCAGCATTTT | CASSIGQEGQPQHF
TRBJ1-6 | TRBV3-1/TRBV3-2 | . | . | TGTGCCAGCAGCCAAGGCGGCAGGGCGGATTCACCCCTCCACTTT | CASSQGGRADSPLHF
TRBJ2-4 | TRBV19 | TRBD1 | . | TGTGCCAGTAGTATTATGGGACAGGGGACAAACATTCAGTACTTC | CASSIMGQGTNIQYF
TRBJ2-4 | TRBV2 | . | . | TGTGCCAGCAGTGAAGCGGGGGGAGCGGGCAAAAACATTCAGTACTTC | CASSEAGGAGKNIQYF
TRBJ1-4 | TRBV5-1 | . | . | TGCGCCAGCAGGAGGGAGTTTAATGAAAAACTGTTTTTT | CASRREFNEKLFF
TRBJ2-7 | TRBV4-1 | TRBD1 | . | TGCGCCAGCAGCCGGATGGACAGGAACTACGAGCAGTACTTC | CASSRMDRNYEQYF
TRBJ2-1 | TRBV7-8 | . | . | TGTGCCAGCAGCTTAGCTCCACTAGCAGAACTCGATGAGCAGTTCTTC | CASSLAPLAELDEQFF
TRBJ1-5 | TRBV28 | . | . | TGTGCCAGCAGTGCCGGGGAAGAAGAGCCCCAGCATTTT | CASSAGEEEPQHF
TRBJ1-2 | TRBV10-3 | . | . | TGTGCCATCACCGAGGGAGGTAACTATGGCTACACCTTC | CAITEGGNYGYTF
TRBJ1-1 | TRBV11-3 | . | . | TGTGCCAGCAGCTTAACGGTTAACACTGAAGCTTTCTTT | CASSLTVNTEAFF
TRBJ2-1 | TRBV21-1 | . | . | TGTGCCAGCAGCAAAGTAAGGTGGCGGGGATTCTCCTACAATGAGCAGTTCTTC | CASSKVRWRGFSYNEQFF
TRBJ2-7 | TRBV6-5 | TRBD1 | . | TGTGCCAGCCTTCGGACAGGGGCCTACGAGCAGTACTTC | CASLRTGAYEQYF
TRBJ2-5 | TRBV7-9 | TRBD2 | . | TGTGCCAGCAGCTTAACCCCCCCCCTAGCGGGGGGAAATCAAGAGACCCAGTACTTC | CASSLTPPLAGGNQETQYF
TRBJ1-3 | TRBV30 | . | . | TGTGCCTGGAGTGCTTTCGCGGGGAATCCTGGAAACACCATATATTTT | CAWSAFAGNPGNTIYF
TRBJ2-7 | TRBV7-8 | TRBD1 | . | TGTGCCAGCAGCAAGAAGATGGGTGGACAGGGGGGAACCTACGAGCAGTACTTC | CASSKKMGGQGGTYEQYF